Each of the 5 T cell receptor beta chains below was sequenced from the same sample in a study of cytomegalovirus exposure and HLA in healthy donors (dated by TCRdb to about 2017). Library construction relied on the immunoSEQ multiplex PCR assay. For the multiplex PCR, a mixture combining 60 forward primers for TCR Vbeta segments and 13 reverse primers for TCR Jbeta segments was used. The table was pulled from immuneACCESS by TCRdb, which kept in-frame rearrangements only. Such tables lose some clones; where checked, under half of the loss comes from unresolved V genes, and the rest has no known cause. The sample table holds 170,000 or so clones, of which about 83% were seen once. Of the sample, around 4.9% is held by the ten largest clones. The sample comprised PBMCs. The receptors originated from a girl between 10 and 17 years old in good health and CMV-seropositive.

This clone was recorded a few times. V usage is TRBV6-5 and J usage is TRBJ1-6; 9 bases agree with TRBD1. The J segment lost 9 bases and the V segment lost 6 bases, leaving 6 bases of the junction unmatched. Germline CDR1 and CDR2: MNHEY and SVGAGI. The CDR3 is 14 residues long. CDR3 nucleotides: TGTGCCAGCAGGTACGGACAGGGGAGTTCACCCCTCCACTTT. It codes for CASRYGQGSSPLHF.

The chain has TRBV7-9 and TRBJ1-3; D is undetermined. From germline, CDR1 is SEHNR and CDR2 FQNEAQ (reference sequence). CDR3 length: 18 residues. Trimming removed 2 bases from V and 0 bases from J, with 17 bases in between. The CDR3, as DNA: TGTGCCAGCAGCTTAAGTCAGGTCGTACCGAGCTCTGGAAACACCATATATTTT. It yields the protein CASSLSQVVPSSGNTIYF.

This rearrangement joins TRBV11-2 to TRBJ2-7, with 7 nucleotides matching TRBD1. CDR1 and CDR2 (germline): SGHAT, FQNNGV. The CDR3 extends over 17 amino acids. V was clipped by 4 bases and J by 2 bases; unmatched bases: 14. CDR3 in amino acids: CASSSSSGQRTAYEQYF. In DNA, the CDR3 is TGTGCCAGCAGCTCTAGTTCGGGACAGCGCACCGCCTACGAGCAGTACTTC.

This rearrangement joins TRBV10-1 to TRBJ1-1; D not certain. CDR3 length: 13 residues. CDR1 is WNHNN, CDR2 SYGVQD, per germline (reference sequence). Trimming left V 6 bases short and J 7 bases short, with 15 bases between. For the CDR3, the DNA is TGCGCCAGCAGGACTGGGAGCTTTGGTGAAGCTTTCTTT. Its translation: CASRTGSFGEAFF.

This chain uses TRBV10-1 with TRBJ2-1; D perhaps matches TRBD2 (6 bases). This CDR3 is built from 13 residues. V was cut by 1 base and J by 6 bases, with 7 bases left in between. The germline V gene has CDR1 WNHNN and CDR2 SYGVQD (reference sequence). The CDR3: CASSEWRGNEQFF. The CDR3 bases are TGCGCCAGCAGTGAGTGGAGGGGCAATGAGCAGTTCTTC.